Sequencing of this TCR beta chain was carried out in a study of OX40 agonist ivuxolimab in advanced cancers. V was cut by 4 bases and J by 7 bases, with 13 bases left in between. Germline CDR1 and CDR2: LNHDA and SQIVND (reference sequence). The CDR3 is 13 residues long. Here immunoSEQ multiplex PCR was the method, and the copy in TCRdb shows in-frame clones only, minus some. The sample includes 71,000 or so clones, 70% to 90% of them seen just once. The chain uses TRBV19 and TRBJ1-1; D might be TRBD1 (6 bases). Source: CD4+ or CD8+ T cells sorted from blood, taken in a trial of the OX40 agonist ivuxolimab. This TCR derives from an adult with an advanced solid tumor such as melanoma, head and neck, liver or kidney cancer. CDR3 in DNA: TGTGCCAGTAGTAGGATTCCGGACAGTGAAGCTTTCTTT. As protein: CASSRIPDSEAFF.